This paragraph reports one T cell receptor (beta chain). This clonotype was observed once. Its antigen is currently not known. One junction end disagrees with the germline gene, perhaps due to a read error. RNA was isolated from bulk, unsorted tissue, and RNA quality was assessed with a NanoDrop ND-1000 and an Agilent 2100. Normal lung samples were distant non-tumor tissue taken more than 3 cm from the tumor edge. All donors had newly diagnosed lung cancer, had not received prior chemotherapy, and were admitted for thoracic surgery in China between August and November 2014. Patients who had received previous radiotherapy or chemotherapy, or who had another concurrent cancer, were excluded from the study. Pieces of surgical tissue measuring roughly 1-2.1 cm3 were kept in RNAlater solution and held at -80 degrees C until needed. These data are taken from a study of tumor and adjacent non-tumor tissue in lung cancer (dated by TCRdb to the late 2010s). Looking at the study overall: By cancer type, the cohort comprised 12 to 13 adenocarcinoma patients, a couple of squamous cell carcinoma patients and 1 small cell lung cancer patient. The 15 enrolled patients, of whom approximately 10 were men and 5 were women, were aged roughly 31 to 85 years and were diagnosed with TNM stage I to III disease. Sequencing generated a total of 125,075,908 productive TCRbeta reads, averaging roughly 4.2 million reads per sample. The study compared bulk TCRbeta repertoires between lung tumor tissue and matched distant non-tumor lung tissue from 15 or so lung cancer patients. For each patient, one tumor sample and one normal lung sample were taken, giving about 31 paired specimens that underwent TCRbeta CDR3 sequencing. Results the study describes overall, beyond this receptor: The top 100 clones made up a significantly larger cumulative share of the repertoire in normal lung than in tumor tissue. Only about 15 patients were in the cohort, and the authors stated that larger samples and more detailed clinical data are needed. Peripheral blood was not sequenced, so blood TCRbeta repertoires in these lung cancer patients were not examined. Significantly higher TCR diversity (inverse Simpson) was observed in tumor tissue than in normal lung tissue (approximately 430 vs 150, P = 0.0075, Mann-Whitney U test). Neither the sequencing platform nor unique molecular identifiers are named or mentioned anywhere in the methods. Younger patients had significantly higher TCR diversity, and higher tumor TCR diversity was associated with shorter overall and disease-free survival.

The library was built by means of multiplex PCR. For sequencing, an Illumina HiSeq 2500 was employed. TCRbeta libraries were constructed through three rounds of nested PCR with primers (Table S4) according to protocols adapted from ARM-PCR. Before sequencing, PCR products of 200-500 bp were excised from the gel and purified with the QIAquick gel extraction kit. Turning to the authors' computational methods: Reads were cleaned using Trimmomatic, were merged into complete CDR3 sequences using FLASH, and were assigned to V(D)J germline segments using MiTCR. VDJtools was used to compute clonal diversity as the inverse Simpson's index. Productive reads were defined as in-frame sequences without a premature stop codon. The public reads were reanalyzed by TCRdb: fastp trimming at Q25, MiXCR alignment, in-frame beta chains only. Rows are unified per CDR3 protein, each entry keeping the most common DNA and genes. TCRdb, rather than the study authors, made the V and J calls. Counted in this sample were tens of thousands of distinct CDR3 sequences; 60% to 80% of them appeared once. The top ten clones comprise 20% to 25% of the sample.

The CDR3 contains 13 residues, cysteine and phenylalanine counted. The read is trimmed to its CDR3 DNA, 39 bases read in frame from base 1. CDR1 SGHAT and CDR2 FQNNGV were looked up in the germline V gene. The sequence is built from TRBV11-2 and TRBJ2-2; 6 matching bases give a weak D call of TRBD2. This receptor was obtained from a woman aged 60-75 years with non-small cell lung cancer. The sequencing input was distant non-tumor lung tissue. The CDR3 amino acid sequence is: CASSSRRAGELFF. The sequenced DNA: TGTGCCAGCAGTTCTCGGAGGGCCGGGGAACTGTTTTTT.